Sequencing of this T cell receptor (beta chain) was carried out in a study of long-term antiretroviral therapy in people with HIV. Assay version v3.0 of immunoSEQ was used, and it was run at survey level. This table comes from immunoSEQ multiplex PCR, and its TCRdb copy is limited to in-frame clones, with some not included. The table includes approximately 24,000 clones, about four fifths detected once. Trimming took 5 bases from V and 1 from J; bases not matched to a gene: 14. Per germline, CDR1 SEHNR and CDR2 FQNEAQ (reference sequence). The CDR3 has 18 amino acids. The chain joins TRBV7-9 to TRBJ2-7; 10 bases line up with TRBD1. This TCR derives from a woman under 30 with HIV. Material: unsorted PBMCs, obtained at the start of antiretroviral therapy, before treatment. For the CDR3, the DNA is TGTGCCAGCAGCGCCCTCGGGGGGGGACAGGGGATTTCCTACGAGCAGTACTTC. It yields the protein CASSALGGGQGISYEQYF.